A selection of T cell receptor beta chains follows, all from one sample in a study of T cells after yellow fever vaccination. TCRdb reprocessed the 5' RACE reads with MiXCR, giving one entry per CDR3 protein. The sample has approximately 250,000 distinct CDR3 sequences, approximately 6.8% seen once. Sequences were derived from CD4+ T cells sorted from PBMCs, sampled on the day of the yellow fever booster vaccination. Receptors originate from a man aged 25-40 years who received the YFV17D yellow fever vaccine. Each CDR3 is given with its conserved first and last residue. The order of the fields is CDR3 DNA, CDR3 protein, V gene, D gene, clone size, J gene. D genes are given only for firm matches. Some rows mark clone size as missing; the rest say once, few, many or name a class of expanded clone.

cdr3_nt: TGTGCCAGCAGTCCCTTGGGCGGGAGCTCCTACAATGAGCAGTTCTTC
cdr3_aa: CASSPLGGSSYNEQFF
v_call: TRBV14
d_call: TRBD2
clone_size: few
j_call: TRBJ2-1

cdr3_nt: TGTGCCAGCAAGGGGGATGCGGGGTTAAGCGGACACGAGCAGTTCTTC
cdr3_aa: CASKGDAGLSGHEQFF
v_call: TRBV12-3/TRBV12-4
d_call: .
clone_size: few
j_call: TRBJ2-1

cdr3_nt: TGCGCCAGCAGCCCCAGGAGGTTGAACACTGAAGCTTTCTTT
cdr3_aa: CASSPRRLNTEAFF
v_call: TRBV5-1
d_call: .
clone_size: few
j_call: TRBJ1-1

cdr3_nt: TGTGCCAGCAGCTTTTACACCGGGGAGCTGTTTTTT
cdr3_aa: CASSFYTGELFF
v_call: TRBV7-2
d_call: .
clone_size: many
j_call: TRBJ2-2

cdr3_nt: TGTGCCAGCAGTTTAAGCGGGACTATAGCCAAAAACATTCAGTACTTC
cdr3_aa: CASSLSGTIAKNIQYF
v_call: TRBV28
d_call: TRBD2
clone_size: many
j_call: TRBJ2-4

cdr3_nt: TGTGCCAGCAGTAAGTCAGTCAACACTGAAGCTTTCTTT
cdr3_aa: CASSKSVNTEAFF
v_call: TRBV2
d_call: .
clone_size: few
j_call: TRBJ1-1

cdr3_nt: TGCAGTGCCAATACAGGGCCTGGAAACACCATATATTTT
cdr3_aa: CSANTGPGNTIYF
v_call: TRBV20-1
d_call: .
clone_size: few
j_call: TRBJ1-3

cdr3_nt: TGTGCCAGTGCATACCGGACACCTAACACCGGGGAGCTGTTTTTT
cdr3_aa: CASAYRTPNTGELFF
v_call: TRBV19
d_call: .
clone_size: many
j_call: TRBJ2-2

cdr3_nt: TGTGCCAGCAGTCGTCGGCCCCAAGAGACCCAGTACTTC
cdr3_aa: CASSRRPQETQYF
v_call: TRBV27
d_call: .
clone_size: many
j_call: TRBJ2-5

cdr3_nt: TGCGCCAGCAGCTTGGTCGTTTCAGGTGATGAGACCCAGTACTTC
cdr3_aa: CASSLVVSGDETQYF
v_call: TRBV5-1
d_call: .
clone_size: once
j_call: TRBJ2-5

cdr3_nt: TGCAGTGCGGCAGGTTTTAGCAATCAGCCCCAGCATTTT
cdr3_aa: CSAAGFSNQPQHF
v_call: TRBV20-1
d_call: .
clone_size: .
j_call: TRBJ1-5

cdr3_nt: TGTGCCAGCAGCTTATTCCGCGCGGGAGCGGAGACCCAGTACTTC
cdr3_aa: CASSLFRAGAETQYF
v_call: TRBV7-9
d_call: TRBD2
clone_size: many
j_call: TRBJ2-5

cdr3_nt: TGCAGCGTTGAAAAGGGGGCTGGGGCTTACGAGCAGTACTTC
cdr3_aa: CSVEKGAGAYEQYF
v_call: TRBV29-1
d_call: TRBD1
clone_size: many
j_call: TRBJ2-7

cdr3_nt: TGTGCCAGCATCCGACGGACGGGAGGCCTCGGCGAGCAGTACTTC
cdr3_aa: CASIRRTGGLGEQYF
v_call: TRBV6-2/TRBV6-3
d_call: TRBD2
clone_size: .
j_call: TRBJ2-7

cdr3_nt: TGTGCCAGCAGCTTAGCGGGTACTAAAAGCTCCTACAATGAGCAGTTCTTC
cdr3_aa: CASSLAGTKSSYNEQFF
v_call: TRBV7-8
d_call: .
clone_size: few
j_call: TRBJ2-1

cdr3_nt: TGTGCCAGCAGCTTATCCGGCGGGAGATACACAGATACGCAGTATTTT
cdr3_aa: CASSLSGGRYTDTQYF
v_call: TRBV7-8
d_call: TRBD2
clone_size: few
j_call: TRBJ2-3

cdr3_nt: TGTGCCATCAGGGGGATCCGACAGGGGGCAGATACGCAGTATTTT
cdr3_aa: CAIRGIRQGADTQYF
v_call: TRBV10-3
d_call: TRBD1
clone_size: .
j_call: TRBJ2-3

cdr3_nt: TGCGCCAGCAGTCAATCCGGGACAGAACAAGAGACCCAGTACTTC
cdr3_aa: CASSQSGTEQETQYF
v_call: TRBV23-1
d_call: TRBD1
clone_size: .
j_call: TRBJ2-5

cdr3_nt: TGCAGTGCCGACGGGACTAGCGTCCCAGATACGCAGTATTTT
cdr3_aa: CSADGTSVPDTQYF
v_call: TRBV20-1
d_call: TRBD2
clone_size: few
j_call: TRBJ2-3

cdr3_nt: TGCGCCAGCAGCCAAGACGTTAGGACAGGCCCTGGCAATGAGCAGTTCTTC
cdr3_aa: CASSQDVRTGPGNEQFF
v_call: TRBV4-3
d_call: TRBD1
clone_size: .
j_call: TRBJ2-1

cdr3_nt: TGTGCCAGCAGCCACTGGACAGGGTTATCGGACATTCAGTACTTC
cdr3_aa: CASSHWTGLSDIQYF
v_call: TRBV7-2
d_call: TRBD1
clone_size: .
j_call: TRBJ2-4

cdr3_nt: TGTGCCAGCAGCTCCAGAAAGGTGTGGCGAAACACCATATATTTT
cdr3_aa: CASSSRKVWRNTIYF
v_call: TRBV7-2
d_call: .
clone_size: .
j_call: TRBJ1-3

cdr3_nt: TGTGCCAGCAGTACCGCGATTGGTGAGCAGTTCTTC
cdr3_aa: CASSTAIGEQFF
v_call: TRBV12-3/TRBV12-4
d_call: .
clone_size: .
j_call: TRBJ2-1

cdr3_nt: TGCAGTGCTTCAACCTCAGGGAGTAGGTCCTACAATGAGCAGTTCTTC
cdr3_aa: CSASTSGSRSYNEQFF
v_call: TRBV20-1
d_call: .
clone_size: .
j_call: TRBJ2-1

cdr3_nt: TGCAGCGCGGGAACGCGTAACACTGAAGCTTTCTTT
cdr3_aa: CSAGTRNTEAFF
v_call: TRBV29-1
d_call: .
clone_size: few
j_call: TRBJ1-1

cdr3_nt: TGCAGTGGACGACAGGACCACTCCTACGAGCAGTACTTC
cdr3_aa: CSGRQDHSYEQYF
v_call: TRBV20-1
d_call: .
clone_size: few
j_call: TRBJ2-7

cdr3_nt: TGTGCCTGGAGTGTGGAAAGGGTAAACTATGGCTACACCTTC
cdr3_aa: CAWSVERVNYGYTF
v_call: TRBV30
d_call: .
clone_size: few
j_call: TRBJ1-2

cdr3_nt: TGTGCCAGCAGTCCGTCACCGGACTACTACGAGCAGTACTTC
cdr3_aa: CASSPSPDYYEQYF
v_call: TRBV6-1
d_call: .
clone_size: .
j_call: TRBJ2-7

cdr3_nt: TGTGCCAGCAGCCAAGTGGACGGGGAGCCCTACAATGAGCAGTTCTTC
cdr3_aa: CASSQVDGEPYNEQFF
v_call: TRBV3-1
d_call: .
clone_size: few
j_call: TRBJ2-1

cdr3_nt: TGTGCCATGAGCCCTCCGCCCCACAGGGCAAGGAGGGACAAGCAGTACTTC
cdr3_aa: CAMSPPPHRARRDKQYF
v_call: TRBV7-9
d_call: .
clone_size: .
j_call: TRBJ2-7

cdr3_nt: TGTGCCAGACCCATCTGGACCGATAGCAATCAGCCCCAGCATTTT
cdr3_aa: CARPIWTDSNQPQHF
v_call: TRBV7-3
d_call: .
clone_size: many
j_call: TRBJ1-5

cdr3_nt: TGTGCCAGCAGTGAAAGGCACCCAGAGACCCAGTACTTC
cdr3_aa: CASSERHPETQYF
v_call: TRBV6-1
d_call: .
clone_size: many
j_call: TRBJ2-5

cdr3_nt: TGTGCCAGCAGTTCCCCAACCGGGACAGGGGTAAATGAGCAGTTCTTC
cdr3_aa: CASSSPTGTGVNEQFF
v_call: TRBV25-1
d_call: TRBD1
clone_size: many
j_call: TRBJ2-1

cdr3_nt: TGTGCCAGCAGTTCCCAAAGGACCGGGACTAGTCGTTTCCCCCCCTACGAGCAGTACTTC
cdr3_aa: CASSSQRTGTSRFPPYEQYF
v_call: TRBV27
d_call: TRBD2
clone_size: .
j_call: TRBJ2-7

cdr3_nt: TGTGCCAGCAGCTTAGGTGATGGGACAGGATACACCGGGGAGCTGTTTTTT
cdr3_aa: CASSLGDGTGYTGELFF
v_call: TRBV11-2
d_call: TRBD1
clone_size: many
j_call: TRBJ2-2

cdr3_nt: TGTGCCAGCAGAAGGGGGGAACTTGAGCAGTTCTTC
cdr3_aa: CASRRGELEQFF
v_call: TRBV25-1
d_call: .
clone_size: many
j_call: TRBJ2-1

cdr3_nt: TGTGCCAGCAGCCGTGGACAGGGTATGTTCAATGAGCAGTTCTTC
cdr3_aa: CASSRGQGMFNEQFF
v_call: TRBV6-2/TRBV6-3
d_call: TRBD1
clone_size: .
j_call: TRBJ2-1

cdr3_nt: TGTGCCAGCAGCCATCGAAGGGCGTCAGCGAGGGAGACCCAGTACTTC
cdr3_aa: CASSHRRASARETQYF
v_call: TRBV7-2
d_call: .
clone_size: .
j_call: TRBJ2-5

cdr3_nt: TGTGCCAGCAGTGCTGTTCCTCCTGAGCAGTTCTTC
cdr3_aa: CASSAVPPEQFF
v_call: TRBV7-2
d_call: .
clone_size: many
j_call: TRBJ2-1

cdr3_nt: TGTGCCAGCACCGACACGAGCTCTGGAAACACCATATATTTT
cdr3_aa: CASTDTSSGNTIYF
v_call: TRBV7-6
d_call: .
clone_size: few
j_call: TRBJ1-3

cdr3_nt: TGTGGCACAGCAGAAGCTAGCGGGATGGTGCAGCAGTACTTC
cdr3_aa: CGTAEASGMVQQYF
v_call: TRBV6-2/TRBV6-3
d_call: TRBD2
clone_size: many
j_call: TRBJ2-7

cdr3_nt: TGCAGTGCTAGGATTATCGGGGAGCTGTTTTTT
cdr3_aa: CSARIIGELFF
v_call: TRBV20-1
d_call: .
clone_size: many
j_call: TRBJ2-2

cdr3_nt: TGCAGTGCTAGGGTCCCTGGGGGGCGCCAAGAGACCCAGTACTTC
cdr3_aa: CSARVPGGRQETQYF
v_call: TRBV20-1
d_call: .
clone_size: .
j_call: TRBJ2-5

cdr3_nt: TGTGCCAGCACCAAGATGGGGGCTGGCTCCTACAATGAGCAGTTCTTC
cdr3_aa: CASTKMGAGSYNEQFF
v_call: TRBV7-8
d_call: .
clone_size: .
j_call: TRBJ2-1

cdr3_nt: TGCAGTGCTAGAGCCAACGAGCAGTACTTC
cdr3_aa: CSARANEQYF
v_call: TRBV20-1
d_call: .
clone_size: .
j_call: TRBJ2-7

cdr3_nt: TGTGCCAGCAGCCGGACTAGCGGGGCAGATACGCAGTATTTT
cdr3_aa: CASSRTSGADTQYF
v_call: TRBV9
d_call: TRBD2
clone_size: many
j_call: TRBJ2-3

cdr3_nt: TGCAGTGCTAGGCTGATCCAAGAGACCCAGTACTTC
cdr3_aa: CSARLIQETQYF
v_call: TRBV20-1
d_call: .
clone_size: .
j_call: TRBJ2-5

cdr3_nt: TGCGCCAGCAGCTCCGATCAAGGACGGAGCACCGGGGAGCTGTTTTTT
cdr3_aa: CASSSDQGRSTGELFF
v_call: TRBV5-1
d_call: .
clone_size: many
j_call: TRBJ2-2

cdr3_nt: TGTGCCAGCAGCGTAGAGAGCGGGAGGGTTTCCTACAATGAGCAGTTCTTC
cdr3_aa: CASSVESGRVSYNEQFF
v_call: TRBV9
d_call: TRBD2
clone_size: many
j_call: TRBJ2-1

cdr3_nt: TGTGCCAGCAGCTCGGAGGAAGAGAGGAATGAGCAGTTCTTC
cdr3_aa: CASSSEEERNEQFF
v_call: TRBV11-3
d_call: .
clone_size: many
j_call: TRBJ2-1

cdr3_nt: TGCGCCAGCAGCGAATGGACCGGGACAGGGAAAATGTACAATGAGCAGTTCTTC
cdr3_aa: CASSEWTGTGKMYNEQFF
v_call: TRBV5-1
d_call: TRBD1
clone_size: .
j_call: TRBJ2-1